This TCR beta chain was found in a study of human T cells and chemical hapten exposure. This clonotype has a handful of counts. Stated time point: patch test 1, 2 weeks after DPC sensitization. Treatment in this sample: therapeutic diphenylcyclopropenone sensitization with weekly scalp DPC. Each CDR3 protein gets one entry after TCRdb re-called the RACE reads with MiXCR. The sample has just under 350,000 distinct CDR3 sequences, around 7% seen once. V lost 8 bases to trimming and J lost 3 bases, with 7 bases between them. CDR3 length: 12 amino acids. Looked up from germline, CDR1 is MNHNY and CDR2 is SVGAGI (reference sequence).

J is TRBJ2-2 and V is TRBV6-6, with D hard to call. This TCR derives from a woman aged 18 to 35 with alopecia areata. Some clones in this sample may be carry-over from other donors' samples. The specimen was whole blood, collected in connection with sensitization to the hapten diphenylcyclopropenone (DPC). CDR3: CASASDTGELFF. Written as DNA, the CDR3 is TGTGCCAGCGCGTCGGACACCGGGGAGCTGTTTTTT.